This T cell receptor beta chain comes out of a study of T-cell memory formation after mild COVID-19. Study in general: TCR clusters were largely donor specific.

Points on this clonotype: Its specificity is unknown.

Study observations and caveats: CD4+ contracting clones lay mainly in CM and EM, CD8+ ones in EMRA.

5'RACE with constant-segment primers yielded barcoded, UMI-tagged TCR alpha and TCR beta cDNA libraries. TCRdb re-called the 5' RACE reads with MiXCR, one entry per CDR3 protein. The sample records around 430,000 distinct CDR3 sequences, 15% to 20% being singletons. Per the germline V gene, CDR1 is DFQATT and CDR2 is SNEGSKA (reference sequence). Trimming took off 4 bases at V and 9 bases at J, with 10 bases between the two ends. CDR3 length equals 11 residues. The receptor comes from a man younger than 35 who had mild COVID-19 (a few samples of this study predate the infection). Cell type and time point are not known. The sample consisted of PBMCs or a T cell subset sorted from them (not recorded which). The chain carries TRBV20-1 and TRBJ2-1; D is uncertain. The CDR3 region is CSANSLGEQFF. The DNA of the CDR3 is TGCAGTGCTAATAGCCTTGGTGAGCAGTTCTTC.